This TCR beta chain derives from a study of blood T cells in healthy people across ages. Remarks on this clonotype: Its matching antigen is unknown.

The use of a sample-barcoded 5' primer and a J-beta primer mix characterized a second PCR of about 7 to 12 cycles. In TCRdb, the 5' RACE reads were re-called with MiXCR into one record per CDR3 protein. The data hold more than 1 million distinct CDR3 sequences, with 45% observed a single time. Every participating donor contributed 7.5 to 10 milliliters of peripheral blood through a draw. General study findings and limits: Investigators treated diversity estimates from one million T cells as underestimates. With unsorted PBMCs, a conclusive comparison of naive versus antigen-experienced cells was not possible.

V lost 0 bases, J lost 4 bases, and 21 bases lay in between. This CDR3 has 18 residues. Germline V CDR1 and CDR2: LNHNV, YYDKDF (reference sequence). This chain uses TRBV15 with TRBJ2-5; either TRBD1 or TRBD2 may fit D (5 bases each). The specimen was blood. This clonotype was obtained from an older woman in good health. The CDR3 protein is CATSRDQNLALRGETQYF. The CDR3 nucleotides are TGTGCCACCAGCAGAGACCAAAACTTGGCTCTGAGGGGAGAGACCCAGTACTTC.